Sequencing of this T cell receptor beta chain was carried out in a study of blood T cells in healthy people across ages. Per germline, CDR1 MNHEY and CDR2 SMNVEV (reference sequence). The CDR3 is 11 residues long. With 4 bases removed from V and 7 bases from J, the gap between germline ends came to 7 bases. A sample-barcoded 5' primer and a J-beta primer mix were used in a second PCR of about 7 to 11 cycles. MiXCR, applied by TCRdb to the 5' RACE reads, yields one record per CDR3 protein. The table records roughly 1,300,000 distinct CDR3 sequences, roughly 60% of them present only once. This clonotype turned up a few times.

The sequence derives from a man aged 18 to 35 in good health. The specimen was blood. The rearrangement links TRBV27 to TRBJ1-2; D is possibly TRBD1 (5 bases). The CDR3 DNA follows: TGTGCCAGCAGTTCTACAGGTGGCTACACCTTC. Translated, it gives CASSSTGGYTF.